This TCR beta chain stems from a study of T-cell reconstitution after alpha-beta-depleted transplantation in children. Study findings and constraints: T cells produced anew were the main source of T-cell counts and diversity one year after transplant. In some patients, recipient T cells and intrathymic progenitors surviving conditioning explained high day-60 diversity. About two months after transplant, alpha-beta T cells reportedly came from several hundred expanded graft clones.

Notes on this clonotype: Its cognate antigen is unknown.

The CDR3 spans 16 residues. Germline V gene data show CDR1 as LGHNA and CDR2 as YNFKEQ. The V and J ends lost 0 bases and 0 bases, in that order; junction bases with no gene match: 1. Library preparation (for TCRbeta) was performed with unique molecular identifiers. TCRdb itself ran the PCR reads through MiXCR, one entry per CDR3 protein. The sample records 610,000 or so distinct CDR3 sequences, approximately 30% being singletons. Sample: PBMCs, taken before TCRalphabeta/CD19-depleted stem cell transplant. The TCR was taken from a boy younger than two with Wiskott-Aldrich syndrome, due to receive a stem cell transplant. V usage is TRBV4-2 and J usage is TRBJ2-1; 8 bases align to TRBD2. DNA for the CDR3: TGTGCCAGCAGCCAAGAAACTAGCGGCTCCTACAATGAGCAGTTCTTC. This sequence encodes CASSQETSGSYNEQFF.